This is a list of T cell receptor beta chains from one sample in a study of cytomegalovirus exposure and HLA in healthy donors. Profiling relied on immunoSEQ multiplex PCR, and the TCRdb table lists in-frame clones only, not all of them. The top ten hold roughly 3.7% of the sample, which has some 110,000 clones, around 80% seen once. The sample consisted of PBMCs. All receptors derive from a man between 60 and 75 years old in good health and CMV-seronegative. CDR3s include the opening cysteine and the closing phenylalanine or tryptophan. Fields, in order: D gene, V gene, clone size, J gene, CDR3 DNA, CDR3 protein. D genes are given only for firm matches. Expanded clones get a size class; other rows say once, few or many, or leave the size out.

d_call: NA
v_call: TRBV29-1
clone_size: NA
j_call: TRBJ1-5
cdr3_nt: TGCAGCGTTGTAGGAGGTTCGGGCAATCAGCCCCAGCATTTT
cdr3_aa: CSVVGGSGNQPQHF

d_call: TRBD1
v_call: TRBV5-1
clone_size: NA
j_call: TRBJ1-3
cdr3_nt: TGCGCCAGCAGCTTGGAGGGACAGGGGTCTGGAAACACCATATATTTT
cdr3_aa: CASSLEGQGSGNTIYF

d_call: NA
v_call: TRBV29-1
clone_size: NA
j_call: TRBJ1-4
cdr3_nt: TGCAGCGTGGGAACAGGGAGCACTAATGAAAAACTGTTTTTT
cdr3_aa: CSVGTGSTNEKLFF

d_call: TRBD1
v_call: TRBV27
clone_size: NA
j_call: TRBJ1-5
cdr3_nt: TGTGCCAGCAAGACCGGGACAGGGGGGGCTCCCCAGCATTTT
cdr3_aa: CASKTGTGGAPQHF

d_call: NA
v_call: TRBV5-1
clone_size: NA
j_call: TRBJ2-5
cdr3_nt: TGCGCCAGCAGCCCTGACCTTAACCCGGGGCAAGAGACCCAGTACTTC
cdr3_aa: CASSPDLNPGQETQYF

d_call: TRBD2
v_call: TRBV7-3
clone_size: NA
j_call: TRBJ2-5
cdr3_nt: TGTGCCAGCAGCTTAACGGGGGGGGTACAAGAGACCCAGTACTTC
cdr3_aa: CASSLTGGVQETQYF

d_call: NA
v_call: TRBV28
clone_size: few
j_call: TRBJ1-2
cdr3_nt: TGTGCCAGCAGTTTAGGACAGAGCTATGGCTACACCTTC
cdr3_aa: CASSLGQSYGYTF

d_call: NA
v_call: TRBV19
clone_size: NA
j_call: TRBJ1-4
cdr3_nt: TGTGCCAGTAGTAAACAGGGTACAGGTAATGAAAAACTGTTTTTT
cdr3_aa: CASSKQGTGNEKLFF

d_call: NA
v_call: TRBV5-1
clone_size: once
j_call: TRBJ1-3
cdr3_nt: TGCGCCAGCAGCTTGGGCGGACTAAGCTCTGGAAACACCATATATTTT
cdr3_aa: CASSLGGLSSGNTIYF

d_call: NA
v_call: TRBV7-2
clone_size: NA
j_call: TRBJ2-7
cdr3_nt: TGTGCCAGCAGCCCAATAGAATCTGGCGAGCAGTACTTC
cdr3_aa: CASSPIESGEQYF

d_call: TRBD2
v_call: TRBV9
clone_size: once
j_call: TRBJ2-5
cdr3_nt: TGTGCCAGCAGCGTAGGTCTAGCGGGGGCACAGGAGACCCAGTACTTC
cdr3_aa: CASSVGLAGAQETQYF

d_call: NA
v_call: TRBV28
clone_size: NA
j_call: TRBJ1-6
cdr3_nt: TGTGCCAGCAGTTTCATTGATTCACCCCTCCACTTT
cdr3_aa: CASSFIDSPLHF

d_call: NA
v_call: TRBV7-8
clone_size: NA
j_call: TRBJ2-1
cdr3_nt: TGTGCCAGCAGCTTATATAGGGGCCCCCGCAATGAGCAGTTCTTC
cdr3_aa: CASSLYRGPRNEQFF

d_call: TRBD1
v_call: TRBV5-1
clone_size: NA
j_call: TRBJ1-2
cdr3_nt: TGCGCCAGCAGCTTGGTTGGCCAGGGGGCTCATGGCTACACCTTC
cdr3_aa: CASSLVGQGAHGYTF

d_call: TRBD1
v_call: TRBV6-5
clone_size: NA
j_call: TRBJ1-2
cdr3_nt: TGTGCCAGCAGTTCTGGGACAGGGCAAGGCTACACCTTC
cdr3_aa: CASSSGTGQGYTF

d_call: TRBD2
v_call: TRBV7-2
clone_size: NA
j_call: TRBJ2-5
cdr3_nt: TGTGCCAGCAAGCGGGGGGGCCGAGAGACCCAGTACTTC
cdr3_aa: CASKRGGRETQYF

d_call: NA
v_call: TRBV5-1
clone_size: NA
j_call: TRBJ1-2
cdr3_nt: TGCGCCAGCAGCTTAGGCCCAGGGGAATGGGACTATGGCTACACCTTC
cdr3_aa: CASSLGPGEWDYGYTF

d_call: TRBD1
v_call: TRBV28
clone_size: few
j_call: TRBJ1-3
cdr3_nt: TGTGCCAGCAGTTCAACCAGCAGACAGGGGTCGGGAAACACCATATATTTT
cdr3_aa: CASSSTSRQGSGNTIYF

d_call: TRBD1
v_call: TRBV6-1
clone_size: few
j_call: TRBJ1-1
cdr3_nt: TGTGCCAGCAGGACAGGGGGCACCACTGAAGCTTTCTTT
cdr3_aa: CASRTGGTTEAFF

d_call: NA
v_call: TRBV4-2
clone_size: NA
j_call: TRBJ2-2
cdr3_nt: TGTGCCGCCAGGGGCGTCACCGGGGAGCTGTTTTTT
cdr3_aa: CAARGVTGELFF

d_call: NA
v_call: TRBV2
clone_size: NA
j_call: TRBJ1-4
cdr3_nt: TGTGCCAGCAGTGAGCGGGATGAAAAACTGTTTTTT
cdr3_aa: CASSERDEKLFF

d_call: NA
v_call: TRBV7-8
clone_size: NA
j_call: TRBJ1-5
cdr3_nt: TGTGCCAGCAGCTTAAAATCTGGTTGGGGGGGCAATCAGCCCCAGCATTTT
cdr3_aa: CASSLKSGWGGNQPQHF

d_call: TRBD1
v_call: TRBV29-1
clone_size: NA
j_call: TRBJ1-2
cdr3_nt: TGCAGCGTTGGGGCAGGGGGAAACTATGGCTACACCTTC
cdr3_aa: CSVGAGGNYGYTF

d_call: NA
v_call: TRBV23-1
clone_size: NA
j_call: TRBJ2-5
cdr3_nt: TGCGCCAGCAGTCAATACGGGGAGCAAGAGACCCAGTACTTC
cdr3_aa: CASSQYGEQETQYF

d_call: NA
v_call: TRBV2
clone_size: NA
j_call: TRBJ2-4
cdr3_nt: TGTGCCAGCAGTGAAGCCTCGGCGGAAGGGGCTTATACGTACTTC
cdr3_aa: CASSEASAEGAYTYF

d_call: TRBD1
v_call: TRBV6-1
clone_size: few
j_call: TRBJ1-2
cdr3_nt: TGTGCCAGCATGGACAGGGGTAGAAACTATGGCTACACCTTC
cdr3_aa: CASMDRGRNYGYTF

d_call: TRBD2
v_call: TRBV29-1
clone_size: NA
j_call: TRBJ2-1
cdr3_nt: TGCAGCGTTGCGGGTAGCGGGGGGAGTTATGAGCAGTTCTTC
cdr3_aa: CSVAGSGGSYEQFF

d_call: TRBD2
v_call: TRBV9
clone_size: NA
j_call: TRBJ2-3
cdr3_nt: TGTGCCAGCAGCGTAGAAGCGGGGGGGCTCACAGATACGCAGTATTTT
cdr3_aa: CASSVEAGGLTDTQYF

d_call: TRBD1
v_call: TRBV6-1
clone_size: NA
j_call: TRBJ1-6
cdr3_nt: TGTGCCAGCAGTGAACCACCGGGACAGGGTGAGGATCCCCTCCACTTT
cdr3_aa: CASSEPPGQGEDPLHF

d_call: TRBD2
v_call: TRBV11-3
clone_size: NA
j_call: TRBJ2-5
cdr3_nt: TGTGCCAGCAGCTTAGACGCGGGGGGGCAAGAGACCCAGTACTTC
cdr3_aa: CASSLDAGGQETQYF

d_call: NA
v_call: TRBV6-4
clone_size: once
j_call: TRBJ1-3
cdr3_nt: TGTGCCAGCAGTGACTCCTTAGGGGGAGAGGATCGTGGAAACACCATATATTTT
cdr3_aa: CASSDSLGGEDRGNTIYF

d_call: TRBD1
v_call: TRBV11-2
clone_size: NA
j_call: TRBJ1-2
cdr3_nt: TGTGCCAGCAGCCGTAACCGGGACAGGGGAGGCTATGGCTACACCTTC
cdr3_aa: CASSRNRDRGGYGYTF

d_call: TRBD2
v_call: TRBV7-9
clone_size: NA
j_call: TRBJ2-3
cdr3_nt: TGTGCCAGCAGCAGCGGGGGGGCCAATACGCAGTATTTT
cdr3_aa: CASSSGGANTQYF

d_call: NA
v_call: TRBV2
clone_size: NA
j_call: TRBJ1-2
cdr3_nt: TGTGCCAGCAGTGAAGACGGCAGGCCGTCTAACTATGGCTACACCTTC
cdr3_aa: CASSEDGRPSNYGYTF

d_call: NA
v_call: TRBV2
clone_size: NA
j_call: TRBJ1-2
cdr3_nt: TGTGCCAGCAGTTCAGCGGTGTTCGGCTATGGCTACACCTTC
cdr3_aa: CASSSAVFGYGYTF

d_call: TRBD1
v_call: TRBV5-8
clone_size: NA
j_call: TRBJ1-6
cdr3_nt: TGTGCCAGCAGCAAAGGGACAGTCCCCTCACCCCTCCACTTT
cdr3_aa: CASSKGTVPSPLHF

d_call: NA
v_call: TRBV21-1
clone_size: NA
j_call: TRBJ1-4
cdr3_nt: TGTGCCAGCAAGAGAGACAGGGTTGATGATGAAAAACTGTTTTTT
cdr3_aa: CASKRDRVDDEKLFF

d_call: NA
v_call: TRBV2
clone_size: NA
j_call: TRBJ1-5
cdr3_nt: TGTGCCAGCAGTGTTGGGGGGAACGGCAATCAGCCCCAGCATTTT
cdr3_aa: CASSVGGNGNQPQHF

d_call: TRBD1
v_call: TRBV5-6
clone_size: NA
j_call: TRBJ1-1
cdr3_nt: TGTGCCAGCACCTCCAGGACAGGGGATCATTTTAACACTGAAGCTTTCTTT
cdr3_aa: CASTSRTGDHFNTEAFF

d_call: TRBD2
v_call: TRBV5-1
clone_size: NA
j_call: TRBJ2-5
cdr3_nt: TGCGCCAGCAAGTCGACCTCGGGGGGGGGAGAGACCCAGTACTTC
cdr3_aa: CASKSTSGGGETQYF

d_call: NA
v_call: TRBV11-2
clone_size: NA
j_call: TRBJ1-1
cdr3_nt: TGTGCCAGCAGCCCAGGCCCCACTGAAGCTTTCTTT
cdr3_aa: CASSPGPTEAFF